These 15 T cell receptor beta chains came from one sample sequenced in a study of OX40 agonist ivuxolimab in advanced cancers. Libraries were prepared by immunoSEQ multiplex PCR; TCRdb keeps only in-frame clonotypes and omits some of them. This table has about 79,000 clones, roughly 94% appearing once. This material consisted of CD4+ or CD8+ T cells sorted from blood, taken in a trial of the OX40 agonist ivuxolimab. The receptors were sampled from an adult with an advanced solid tumor such as melanoma, head and neck, liver or kidney cancer.

The rearrangement uses TRBV13 and TRBJ2-3; no reliable D call. The CDR3 length is 11 residues. Trimming stripped 5 bases from V and 9 bases from J, with 9 bases between. Germline CDR1 PRHDT, CDR2 FYEKMQ (reference sequence). CDR3 sequence reads: CASSPKDTQYF. The CDR3 DNA reads TGTGCCAGCAGCCCTAAGGACACGCAGTATTTT. The variable domain in full, completed from reference TRBV13 and TRBJ2-3, reads AAGVIQSPRHLIKEKRETATLKCYPIPRHDTVYWYQQGPGQDPQFLISFYEKMQSDKGSIPDRFSAQQFSDYHSELNMSSLELGDSALYFCASSPKDTQYFGPGTRLTVL.

V gene TRBV29-1 combines with J gene TRBJ2-5; unclear D gene. V lost 1 base to trimming and J lost 0 bases, with 6 bases between them. This CDR3 is 13 amino acids long. The V gene's germline CDR1 is SQVTM and CDR2 ANQGSEA. As DNA, the CDR3 is TGCAGCGTTGAAGGTCAGAACCAAGAGACCCAGTACTTC. Translated, it gives CSVEGQNQETQYF.

The chain couples TRBV4-2 to TRBJ2-7; 7 nucleotides line up with TRBD2. The CDR3 extends over 13 amino acids. Trimming at V came to 4 bases and at J to 5 bases, leaving 5 bases not matched to a gene. The V gene's germline CDR1 is LGHNA and CDR2 YNFKEQ. CDR3 protein: CASSPTSPDEQYF. For the CDR3, the DNA is TGTGCCAGCAGCCCGACTAGCCCCGACGAGCAGTACTTC.

This chain links TRBV9 with TRBJ2-1, with D tentatively TRBD1 (5 bases). Per germline, CDR1 SGDLS and CDR2 YYNGEE. The CDR3 runs 20 residues. The V end was cut by 0 bases, the J end by 0 bases, with 22 bases between. The DNA of the CDR3 is TGTGCCAGCAGCGTAGGACAGTTTGGGATTAGAAAGAGCTCCTACAATGAGCAGTTCTTC. Protein product: CASSVGQFGIRKSSYNEQFF.

The chain joins TRBV30 to TRBJ1-4, with D hard to call. Trimming removed 5 bases at V and 10 bases at J, with 23 bases between. The CDR3 is 15 residues long. Germline assignment: CDR1 GTSNPN and CDR2 SVGIG (reference sequence). The CDR3 DNA reads as TGTGCCTGGGAGTCTGATGTGGCCACTCGGGGAAAACTGTTTTTT. Protein sequence: CAWESDVATRGKLFF.

The DNA of the CDR3 is TGTGCCAGCAGTTTATCGGGGCAGGGTGGGACCTATGGCTACACCTTC. It yields the protein CASSLSGQGGTYGYTF. The chain employs TRBV27 and TRBJ1-2; maybe TRBD1 (5 bases). Trimming removed 0 bases from V and 4 bases from J, with 15 bases in between. CDR1 MNHEY and CDR2 SMNVEV come from the germline V gene (reference sequence). The CDR3 contains 16 residues.

This clone occurred once. CDR3 in amino acids: CASSSRDWLTDTQYF. CDR3 sequence (DNA): TGTGCCAGCAGCTCCCGGGACTGGCTCACAGATACGCAGTATTTT. The V and J genes are TRBV5-4 and TRBJ2-3, with D perhaps TRBD2 (6 bases). Trimming pared 3 bases from V and 2 bases from J, leaving 13 bases between. There are 15 residues in the CDR3. Germline V gives CDR1 SGHNT, CDR2 YYREEE (reference sequence).

The chain uses TRBV9 and TRBJ2-1, with TRBD1 matching 10 bases. This CDR3 contains 15 residues. After removal of 3 bases from V and 1 base from J, the junction contained 1 base not matched to a gene. Germline CDR1 reads SGDLS; CDR2 reads YYNGEE. The CDR3 is CASSAGQGSYNEQFF. In nucleotides, the CDR3 is TGTGCCAGCAGCGCGGGACAGGGGTCCTACAATGAGCAGTTCTTC.

This chain links TRBV5-6 with TRBJ2-1, with 7 bases lining up with TRBD1. CDR3 length equals 18 residues. Unmatched junction bases numbered 11, after V lost 2 bases and J lost 0 bases. The germline gives CDR1 SGHDT, CDR2 YYEEEE. The CDR3 DNA follows: TGTGCCAGCAGCTTCGCCGGGACAGTTACGAGCTCCTACAATGAGCAGTTCTTC. It is translated as CASSFAGTVTSSYNEQFF.

The V gene is TRBV14, the J gene TRBJ2-7; 11 bases line up with TRBD1. CDR1 and CDR2 from the germline V gene are SGHDN and FVKESK. The CDR3 totals 16 residues. V was pared by 2 bases and J by 4 bases, with 7 bases of the junction left unmatched. The CDR3 loop reads CASSQSPGQGGYEQYF. CDR3 bases: TGTGCCAGCAGCCAATCGCCGGGACAGGGGGGATACGAGCAGTACTTC.

This CDR3 reads CASSRDHPTLHF. The CDR3 DNA sequence: TGTGCCAGCAGTAGGGACCACCCCACCCTCCACTTT. The rearrangement joins TRBV28 to TRBJ1-6; weak D call: TRBD1 (5 bases). Germline V CDR1 and CDR2: MDHEN, SYDVKM. This CDR3 is 12 amino acids long. Trimming cost V 5 bases and J 14 bases, with 13 bases left between them. The complete variable domain, with remaining parts taken from reference TRBV28 and TRBJ1-6, reads DVKVTQSSRYLVKRTGEKVFLECVQDMDHENMFWYRQDPGLGLRLIYFSYDVKMKEKGDIPEGYSVSREKKERFSLILESASTNQTSMYLCASSRDHPTLHFGNGTRLTVT.

The V call is TRBV15, the J call TRBJ1-2; possible D gene TRBD1, 6 bases. Germline V gene sequence: CDR1 LNHNV, CDR2 YYDKDF (reference sequence). The CDR3 is 13 residues long. With 6 bases removed from V and 3 bases from J, the gap between germline ends came to 11 bases. The CDR3 nucleotides read TGTGCCACCAGGGAGACAGGTTACTATGGCTACACCTTC. Its translation is CATRETGYYGYTF.

V gene TRBV18 combines with J gene TRBJ1-2, with D possibly matching TRBD1 (5 bases). CDR1 is KGHSH, CDR2 LQKENI, per germline. Between the trimmed V and J ends, which lost 4 bases and 6 bases, there was a span of 12 bases. The CDR3 is 13 amino acids. The CDR3 nucleotides are TGTGCCAGCTCACGGCAGGGAGGAAATGGCTACACCTTC. This translates into CASSRQGGNGYTF.

V and J are TRBV5-1 and TRBJ1-2, with unresolved D. Between the trimmed V and J ends, which lost 0 bases and 4 bases, there was a span of 10 bases. Germline assignment: CDR1 SGHRS and CDR2 YFSETQ. The length of the CDR3 is 14 residues. CDR3 region: CASSLEEVSYGYTF. The CDR3 DNA reads as TGCGCCAGCAGCTTGGAGGAGGTTTCCTATGGCTACACCTTC.

The chain links TRBV18 to TRBJ2-5; D not certain. This CDR3 comprises 15 residues. Germline CDR1 is KGHSH and CDR2 is LQKENI. The V end lost 3 bases, the J end lost 2 bases, and 13 bases lay between the germline ends. The CDR3 coding sequence is TGTGCCAGCTCACCGGACGGCCCGTGGCAAGAGACCCAGTACTTC. Translation: CASSPDGPWQETQYF.